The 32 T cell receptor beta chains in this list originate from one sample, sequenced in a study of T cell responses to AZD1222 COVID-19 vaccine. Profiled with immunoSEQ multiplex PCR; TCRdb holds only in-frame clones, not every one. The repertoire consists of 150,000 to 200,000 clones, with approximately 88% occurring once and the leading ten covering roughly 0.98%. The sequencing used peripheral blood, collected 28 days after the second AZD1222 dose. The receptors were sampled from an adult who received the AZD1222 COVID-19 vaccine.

CDR3 DNA sequence: TGTGCCAGCTGGAACGGACACATTCAGAAGCAGTACTTC. Protein sequence: CASWNGHIQKQYF. The J gene is TRBJ2-7, the V gene TRBV6-5, with a tentative D call TRBD1 (5 bases). The germline V gene has CDR1 MNHEY and CDR2 SVGAGI. This CDR3 has 13 amino acids. V gave up 8 bases and J gave up 8 bases, with 19 bases separating them.

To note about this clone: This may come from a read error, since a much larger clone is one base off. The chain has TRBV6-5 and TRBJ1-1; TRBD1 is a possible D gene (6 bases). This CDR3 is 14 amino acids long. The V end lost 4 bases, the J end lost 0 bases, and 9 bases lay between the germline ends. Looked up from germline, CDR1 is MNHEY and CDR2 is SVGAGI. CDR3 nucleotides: TGTGCCAGCAGTTTCGGACAGTTGAACACTGAAGCTTTCTTT. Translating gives CASSFGQLNTEAFF.

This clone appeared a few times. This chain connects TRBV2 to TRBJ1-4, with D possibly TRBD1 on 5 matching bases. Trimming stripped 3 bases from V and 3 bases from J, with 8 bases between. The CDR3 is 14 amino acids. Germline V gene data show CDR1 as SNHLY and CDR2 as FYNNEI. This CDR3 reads CASSDRGPNEKLFF. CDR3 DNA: TGTGCCAGCAGTGACCGGGGACCTAATGAAAAACTGTTTTTT.

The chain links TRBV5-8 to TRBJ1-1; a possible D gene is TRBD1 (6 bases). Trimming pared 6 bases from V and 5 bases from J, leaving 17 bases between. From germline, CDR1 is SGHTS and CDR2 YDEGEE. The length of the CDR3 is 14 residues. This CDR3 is CASTVAGVRTEAFF. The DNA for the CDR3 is TGTGCCAGCACGGTGGCAGGGGTACGGACTGAAGCTTTCTTT. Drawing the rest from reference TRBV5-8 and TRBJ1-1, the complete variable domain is EAGVTQSPTHLIKTRGQQATLRCSPISGHTSVYWYQQALGLGLQFLLWYDEGEERNRGNFPPRFSGRQFPNYSSELNVNALELEDSALYLCASTVAGVRTEAFFGQGTRLTVV.

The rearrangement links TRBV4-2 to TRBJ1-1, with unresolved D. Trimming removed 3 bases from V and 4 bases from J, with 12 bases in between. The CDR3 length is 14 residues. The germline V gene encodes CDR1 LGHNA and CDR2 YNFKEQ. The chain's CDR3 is CASSHLTDGTEAFF. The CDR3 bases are TGTGCCAGCAGCCATCTGACGGATGGCACTGAAGCTTTCTTT.

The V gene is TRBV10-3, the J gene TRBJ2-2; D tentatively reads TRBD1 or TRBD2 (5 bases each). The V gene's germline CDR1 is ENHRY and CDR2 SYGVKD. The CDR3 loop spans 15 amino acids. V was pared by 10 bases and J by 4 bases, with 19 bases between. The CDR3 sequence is CATAYGARGTGELFF. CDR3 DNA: TGTGCCACCGCTTACGGGGCAAGGGGCACCGGGGAGCTGTTTTTT.

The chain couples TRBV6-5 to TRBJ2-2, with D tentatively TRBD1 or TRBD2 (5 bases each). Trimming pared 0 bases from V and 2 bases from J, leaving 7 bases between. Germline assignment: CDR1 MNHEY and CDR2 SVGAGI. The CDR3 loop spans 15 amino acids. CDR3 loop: CASSYSGDNTGELFF. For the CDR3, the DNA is TGTGCCAGCAGTTACTCGGGGGACAACACCGGGGAGCTGTTTTTT.

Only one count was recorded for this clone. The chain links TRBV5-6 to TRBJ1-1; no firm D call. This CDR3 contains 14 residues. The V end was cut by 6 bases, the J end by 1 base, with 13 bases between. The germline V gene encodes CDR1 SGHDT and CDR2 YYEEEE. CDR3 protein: CASTLGIRNTEAFF. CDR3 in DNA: TGTGCCAGCACCCTCGGGATAAGGAACACTGAAGCTTTCTTT. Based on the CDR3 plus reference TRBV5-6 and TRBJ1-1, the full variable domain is DAGVTQSPTHLIKTRGQQVTLRCSPKSGHDTVSWYQQALGQGPQFIFQYYEEEERQRGNFPDRFSGHQFPNYSSELNVNALLLGDSALYLCASTLGIRNTEAFFGQGTRLTVV.

The CDR3 here is CASSPRRGGQGPHEQYF. As DNA, the CDR3 is TGTGCCAGCAGCCCCCGGCGGGGGGGACAGGGTCCCCACGAGCAGTACTTC. This chain joins TRBV7-9 and TRBJ2-7; D is possibly TRBD1 or TRBD2 (9 bases each). V was clipped by 5 bases and J by 5 bases, with 25 bases between them. The CDR3 runs 17 residues. Germline CDR1 is SEHNR and CDR2 is FQNEAQ (reference sequence).

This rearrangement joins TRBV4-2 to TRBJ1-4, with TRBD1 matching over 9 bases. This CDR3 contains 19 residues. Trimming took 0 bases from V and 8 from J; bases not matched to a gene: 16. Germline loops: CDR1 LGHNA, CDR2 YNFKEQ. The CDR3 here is CASSQERGQGHGGGEKLFF. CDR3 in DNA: TGTGCCAGCAGCCAAGAGCGGGGACAGGGACATGGTGGTGGAGAAAAACTGTTTTTT.

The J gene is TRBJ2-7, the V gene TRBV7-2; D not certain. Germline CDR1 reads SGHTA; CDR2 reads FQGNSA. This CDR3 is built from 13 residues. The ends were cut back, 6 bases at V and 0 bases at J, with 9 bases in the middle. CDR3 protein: CASSPSGSYEQYF. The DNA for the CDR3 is TGTGCCAGCAGTCCCTCTGGCTCCTACGAGCAGTACTTC.

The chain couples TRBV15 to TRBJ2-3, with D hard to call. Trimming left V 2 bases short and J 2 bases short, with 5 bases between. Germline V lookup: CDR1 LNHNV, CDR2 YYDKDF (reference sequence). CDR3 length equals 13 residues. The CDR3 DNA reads TGTGCCACCAGCAGAACCTCCACAGATACGCAGTATTTT. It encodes CATSRTSTDTQYF.

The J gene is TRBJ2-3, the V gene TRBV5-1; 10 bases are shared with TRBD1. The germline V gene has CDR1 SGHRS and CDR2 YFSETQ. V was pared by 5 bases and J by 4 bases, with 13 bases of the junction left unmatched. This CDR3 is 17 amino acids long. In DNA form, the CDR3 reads TGCGCCAGCAGGCTCCAGGGCGGGACAGGGGCCCCAGATACGCAGTATTTT. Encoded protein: CASRLQGGTGAPDTQYF.

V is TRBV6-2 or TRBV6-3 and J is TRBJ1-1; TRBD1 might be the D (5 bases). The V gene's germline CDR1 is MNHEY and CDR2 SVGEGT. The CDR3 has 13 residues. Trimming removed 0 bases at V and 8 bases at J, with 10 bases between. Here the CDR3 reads CASSYSGGKEAFF. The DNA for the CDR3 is TGTGCCAGCAGTTACTCCGGGGGAAAGGAAGCTTTCTTT.

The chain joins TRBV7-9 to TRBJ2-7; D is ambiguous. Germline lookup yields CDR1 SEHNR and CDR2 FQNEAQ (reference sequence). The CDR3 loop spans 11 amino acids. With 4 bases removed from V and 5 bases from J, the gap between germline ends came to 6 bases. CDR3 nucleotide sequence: TGTGCCAGCAGCTCCCTAAACGAGCAGTACTTC. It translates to CASSSLNEQYF.

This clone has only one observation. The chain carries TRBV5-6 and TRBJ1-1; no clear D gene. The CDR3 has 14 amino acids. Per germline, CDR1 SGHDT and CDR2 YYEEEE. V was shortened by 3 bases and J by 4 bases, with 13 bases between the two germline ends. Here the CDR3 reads CASSSYGVGTEAFF. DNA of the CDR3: TGTGCCAGCAGCTCGTATGGGGTAGGCACTGAAGCTTTCTTT.

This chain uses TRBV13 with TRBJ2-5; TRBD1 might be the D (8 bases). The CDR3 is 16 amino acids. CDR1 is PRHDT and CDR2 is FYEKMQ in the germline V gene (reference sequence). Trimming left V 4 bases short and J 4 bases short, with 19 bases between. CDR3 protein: CASSYKQGGAPETQYF. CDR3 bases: TGTGCCAGCAGCTACAAACAGGGGGGGGCCCCAGAGACCCAGTACTTC. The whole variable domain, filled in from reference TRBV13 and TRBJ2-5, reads AAGVIQSPRHLIKEKRETATLKCYPIPRHDTVYWYQQGPGQDPQFLISFYEKMQSDKGSIPDRFSAQQFSDYHSELNMSSLELGDSALYFCASSYKQGGAPETQYFGPGTRLLVL.

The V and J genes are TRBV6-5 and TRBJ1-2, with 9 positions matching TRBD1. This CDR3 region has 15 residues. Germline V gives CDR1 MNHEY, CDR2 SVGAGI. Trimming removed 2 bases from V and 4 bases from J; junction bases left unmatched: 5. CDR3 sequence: CASSYLTGGSYGYTF. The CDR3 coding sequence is TGTGCCAGCAGTTACCTGACAGGGGGGAGCTATGGCTACACCTTC.

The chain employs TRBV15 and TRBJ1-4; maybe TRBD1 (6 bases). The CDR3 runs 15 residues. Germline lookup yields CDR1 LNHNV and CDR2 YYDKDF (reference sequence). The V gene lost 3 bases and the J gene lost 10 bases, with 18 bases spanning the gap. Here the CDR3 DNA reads TGTGCCACCAGCAGGGGCCCTGAGGGGGGGAGAAAACTGTTTTTT. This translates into CATSRGPEGGRKLFF. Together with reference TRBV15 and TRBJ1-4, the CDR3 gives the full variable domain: DAMVIQNPRYQVTQFGKPVTLSCSQTLNHNVMYWYQQKSSQAPKLLFHYYDKDFNNEADTPDNFQSRRPNTSFCFLDIRSPGLGDTAMYLCATSRGPEGGRKLFFGSGTQLSVL.

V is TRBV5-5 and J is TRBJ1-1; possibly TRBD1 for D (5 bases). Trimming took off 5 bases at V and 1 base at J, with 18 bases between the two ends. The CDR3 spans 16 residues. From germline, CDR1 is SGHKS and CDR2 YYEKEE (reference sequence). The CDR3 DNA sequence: TGTGCCAGCAGTCCCGTCGGGGGGACCACGAACACTGAAGCTTTCTTT. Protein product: CASSPVGGTTNTEAFF.

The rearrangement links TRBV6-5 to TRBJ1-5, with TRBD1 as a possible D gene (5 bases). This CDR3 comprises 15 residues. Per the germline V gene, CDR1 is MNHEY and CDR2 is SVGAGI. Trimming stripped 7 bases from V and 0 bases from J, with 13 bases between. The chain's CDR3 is CASKLQEYSNQPQHF. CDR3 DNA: TGTGCCAGCAAGCTACAGGAATATAGCAATCAGCCCCAGCATTTT.

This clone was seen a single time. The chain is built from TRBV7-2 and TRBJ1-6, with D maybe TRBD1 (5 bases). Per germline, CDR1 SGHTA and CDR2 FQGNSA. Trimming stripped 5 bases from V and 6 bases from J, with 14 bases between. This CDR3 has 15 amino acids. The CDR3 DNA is TGTGCCAGCAGCCCCGAAAGGGGACGTAATTCACCCCTCCACTTT. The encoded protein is CASSPERGRNSPLHF.

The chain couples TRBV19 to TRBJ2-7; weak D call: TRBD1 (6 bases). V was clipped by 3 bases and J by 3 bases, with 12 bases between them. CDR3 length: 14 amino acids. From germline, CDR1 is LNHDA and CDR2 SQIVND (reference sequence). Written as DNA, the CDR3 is TGTGCCAGTAGTATTGCGCACAGGGACTACGAGCAGTACTTC. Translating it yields CASSIAHRDYEQYF.

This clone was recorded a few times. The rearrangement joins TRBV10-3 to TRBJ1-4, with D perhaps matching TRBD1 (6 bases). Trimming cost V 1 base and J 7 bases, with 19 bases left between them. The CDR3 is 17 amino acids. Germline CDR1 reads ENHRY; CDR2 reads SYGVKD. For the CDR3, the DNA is TGTGCCATCAGTGAGTACGGGGGCAGTTTCTCCAGTGAAAAACTGTTTTTT. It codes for CAISEYGGSFSSEKLFF.

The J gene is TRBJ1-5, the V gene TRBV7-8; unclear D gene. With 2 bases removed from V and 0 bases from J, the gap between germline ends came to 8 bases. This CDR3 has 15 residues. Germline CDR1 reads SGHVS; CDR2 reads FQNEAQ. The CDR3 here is CASSLQSHSNQPQHF. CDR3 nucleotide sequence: TGTGCCAGCAGCTTACAATCCCATAGCAATCAGCCCCAGCATTTT. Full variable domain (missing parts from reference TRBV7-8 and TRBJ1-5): GAGVSQSPRYKVAKRGQDVALRCDPISGHVSLFWYQQALGQGPEFLTYFQNEAQLDKSGLPSDRFFAERPEGSVSTLKIQRTQQEDSAVYLCASSLQSHSNQPQHFGDGTRLSIL.

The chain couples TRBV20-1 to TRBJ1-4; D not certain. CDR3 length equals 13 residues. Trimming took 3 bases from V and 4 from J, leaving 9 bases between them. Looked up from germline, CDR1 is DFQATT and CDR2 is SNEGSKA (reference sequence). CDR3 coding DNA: TGCAGTGCTAGTACGGCAAGTAATGAAAAACTGTTTTTT. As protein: CSASTASNEKLFF.

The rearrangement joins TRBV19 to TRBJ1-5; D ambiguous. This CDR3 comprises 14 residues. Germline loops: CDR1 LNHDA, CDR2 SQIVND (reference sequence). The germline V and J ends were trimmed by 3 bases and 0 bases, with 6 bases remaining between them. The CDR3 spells CASSIPYSNQPQHF. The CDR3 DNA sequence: TGTGCCAGTAGTATCCCCTATAGCAATCAGCCCCAGCATTTT.

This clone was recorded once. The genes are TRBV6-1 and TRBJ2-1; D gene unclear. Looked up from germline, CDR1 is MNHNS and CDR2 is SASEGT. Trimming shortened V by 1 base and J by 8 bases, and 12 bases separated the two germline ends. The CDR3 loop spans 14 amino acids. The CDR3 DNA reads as TGTGCCAGCAGTGAAGGGAGAAATTTCGATGAGCAGTTCTTC. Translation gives CASSEGRNFDEQFF.

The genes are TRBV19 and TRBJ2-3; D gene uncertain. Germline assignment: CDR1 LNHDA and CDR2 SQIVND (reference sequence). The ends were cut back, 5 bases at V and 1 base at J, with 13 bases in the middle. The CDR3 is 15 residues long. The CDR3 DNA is TGTGCCAGTAGTCGGAGCAGCATCGGCACAGATACGCAGTATTTT. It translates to CASSRSSIGTDTQYF.

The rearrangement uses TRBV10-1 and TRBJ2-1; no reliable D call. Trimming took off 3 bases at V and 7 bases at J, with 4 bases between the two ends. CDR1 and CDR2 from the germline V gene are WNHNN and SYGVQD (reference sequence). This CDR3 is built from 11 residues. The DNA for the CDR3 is TGCGCCAGCAGTGACGGTAATGAGCAGTTCTTC. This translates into CASSDGNEQFF.

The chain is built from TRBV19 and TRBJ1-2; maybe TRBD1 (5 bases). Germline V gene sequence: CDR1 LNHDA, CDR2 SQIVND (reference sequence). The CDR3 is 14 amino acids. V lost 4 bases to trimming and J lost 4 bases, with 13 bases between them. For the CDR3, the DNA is TGTGCCAGTAGTAGGGACCGCGTGGCCTATGGCTACACCTTC. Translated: CASSRDRVAYGYTF. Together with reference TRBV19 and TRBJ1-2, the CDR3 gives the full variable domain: DGGITQSPKYLFRKEGQNVTLSCEQNLNHDAMYWYRQDPGQGLRLIYYSQIVNDFQKGDIAEGYSVSREKKESFPLTVTSAQKNPTAFYLCASSRDRVAYGYTFGSGTRLTVV.

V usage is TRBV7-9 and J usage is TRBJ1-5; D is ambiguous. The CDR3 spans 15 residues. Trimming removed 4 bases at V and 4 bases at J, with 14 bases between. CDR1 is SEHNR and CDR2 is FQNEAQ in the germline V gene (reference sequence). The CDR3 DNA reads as TGTGCCAGCAGCTCAACAGCAGATTGGAATCAGCCCCAGCATTTT. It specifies CASSSTADWNQPQHF.